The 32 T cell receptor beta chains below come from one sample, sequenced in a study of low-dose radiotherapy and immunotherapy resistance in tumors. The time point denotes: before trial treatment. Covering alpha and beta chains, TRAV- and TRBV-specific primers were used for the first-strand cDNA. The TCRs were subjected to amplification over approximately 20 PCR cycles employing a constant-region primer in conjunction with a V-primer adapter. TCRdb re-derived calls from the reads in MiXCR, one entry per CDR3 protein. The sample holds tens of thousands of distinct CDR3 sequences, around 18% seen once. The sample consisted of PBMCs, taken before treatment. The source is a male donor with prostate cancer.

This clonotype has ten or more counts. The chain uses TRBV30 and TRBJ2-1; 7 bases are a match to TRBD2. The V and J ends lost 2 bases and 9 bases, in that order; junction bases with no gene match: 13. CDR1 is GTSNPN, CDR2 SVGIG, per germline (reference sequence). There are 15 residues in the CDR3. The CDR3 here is CAWSWGGSASGEQFF. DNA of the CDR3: TGTGCCTGGAGTTGGGGGGGGTCGGCTTCGGGTGAGCAGTTCTTC. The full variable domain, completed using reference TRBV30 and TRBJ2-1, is SQTIHQWPATLVQPVGSPLSLECTVEGTSNPNLYWYRQAAGRGLQLLFYSVGIGQISSEVPQNLSASRPQDRQFILSSKKLLLSDSGFYLCAWSWGGSASGEQFFGPGTRLTVL.

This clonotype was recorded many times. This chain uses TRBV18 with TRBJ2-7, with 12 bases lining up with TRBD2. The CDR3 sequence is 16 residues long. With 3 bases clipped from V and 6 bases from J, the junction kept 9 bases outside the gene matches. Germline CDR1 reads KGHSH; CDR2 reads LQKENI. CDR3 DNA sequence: TGTGCCAGCTCACCTTCGGGACTAGCGGGCCCCTCCGAGCAGTACTTC. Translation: CASSPSGLAGPSEQYF.

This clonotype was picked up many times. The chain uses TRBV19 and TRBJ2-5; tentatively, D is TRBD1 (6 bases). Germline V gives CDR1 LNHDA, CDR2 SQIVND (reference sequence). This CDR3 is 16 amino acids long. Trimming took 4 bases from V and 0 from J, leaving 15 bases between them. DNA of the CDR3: TGTGCCAGTAGTACGTTCGCCGGGACAAACCAAGAGACCCAGTACTTC. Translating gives CASSTFAGTNQETQYF.

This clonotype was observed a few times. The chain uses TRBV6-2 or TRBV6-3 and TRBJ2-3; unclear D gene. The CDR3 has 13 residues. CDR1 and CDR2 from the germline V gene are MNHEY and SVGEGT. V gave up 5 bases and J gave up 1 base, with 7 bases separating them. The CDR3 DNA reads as TGTGCCAGCAGTGTAAGGGGCACAGATACGCAGTATTTT. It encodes CASSVRGTDTQYF.

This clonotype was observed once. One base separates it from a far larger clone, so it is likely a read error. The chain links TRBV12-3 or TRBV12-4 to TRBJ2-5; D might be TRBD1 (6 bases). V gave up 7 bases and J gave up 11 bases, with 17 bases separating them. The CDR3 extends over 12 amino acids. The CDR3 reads CASTTAGDEQYF. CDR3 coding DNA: TGTGCCAGCACAACGGCAGGGGATGAGCAGTACTTC.

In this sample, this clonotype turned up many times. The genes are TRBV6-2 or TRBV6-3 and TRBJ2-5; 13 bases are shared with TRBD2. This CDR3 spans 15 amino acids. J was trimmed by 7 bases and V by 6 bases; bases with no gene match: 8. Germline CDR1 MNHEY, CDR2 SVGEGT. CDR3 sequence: CASSETSGGAATQYF. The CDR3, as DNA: TGTGCCAGCAGCGAAACTAGCGGGGGGGCCGCGACCCAGTACTTC.

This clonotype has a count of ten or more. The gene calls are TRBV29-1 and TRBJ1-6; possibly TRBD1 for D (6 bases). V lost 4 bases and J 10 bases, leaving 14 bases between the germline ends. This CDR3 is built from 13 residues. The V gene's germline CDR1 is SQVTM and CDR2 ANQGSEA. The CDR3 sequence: CSVGTAEGSPLHF. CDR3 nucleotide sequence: TGCAGCGTTGGGACAGCCGAAGGGTCACCCCTCCACTTT.

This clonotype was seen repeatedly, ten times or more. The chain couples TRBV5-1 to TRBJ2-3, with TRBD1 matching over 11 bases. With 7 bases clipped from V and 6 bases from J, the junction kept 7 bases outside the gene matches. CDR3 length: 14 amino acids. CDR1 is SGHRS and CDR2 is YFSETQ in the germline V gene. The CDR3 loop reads CASSGTGGDDTQYF. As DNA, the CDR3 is TGCGCCAGCTCTGGGACAGGGGGAGACGATACGCAGTATTTT.

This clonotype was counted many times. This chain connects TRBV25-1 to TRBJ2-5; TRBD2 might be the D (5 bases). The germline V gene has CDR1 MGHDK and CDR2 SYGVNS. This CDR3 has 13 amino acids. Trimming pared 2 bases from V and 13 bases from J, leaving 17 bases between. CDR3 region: CASSEGGRSHRYF. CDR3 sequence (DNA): TGTGCCAGCAGTGAAGGAGGCAGGAGCCATAGGTACTTC.

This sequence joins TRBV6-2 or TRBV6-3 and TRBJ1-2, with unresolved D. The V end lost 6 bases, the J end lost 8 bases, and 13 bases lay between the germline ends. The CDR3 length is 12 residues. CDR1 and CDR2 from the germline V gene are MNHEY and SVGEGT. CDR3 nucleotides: TGTGCCAGCAGCCGCCTGACGGGAGGCTACACCTTC. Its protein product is CASSRLTGGYTF.

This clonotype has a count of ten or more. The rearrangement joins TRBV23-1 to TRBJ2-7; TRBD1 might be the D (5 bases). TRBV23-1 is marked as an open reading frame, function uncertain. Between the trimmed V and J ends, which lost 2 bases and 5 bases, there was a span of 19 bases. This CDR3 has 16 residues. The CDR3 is CASSQPLDSDLHEQYF. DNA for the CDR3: TGCGCCAGCAGTCAACCCCTAGACAGCGATTTGCACGAGCAGTACTTC.

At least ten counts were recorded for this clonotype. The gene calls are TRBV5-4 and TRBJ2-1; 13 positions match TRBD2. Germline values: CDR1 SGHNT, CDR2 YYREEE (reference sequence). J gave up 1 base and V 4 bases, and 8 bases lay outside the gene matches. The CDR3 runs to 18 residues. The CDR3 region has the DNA TGTGCCAGCAGCGACGGGACTAGCGGGATCTCTTCCTACAATGAGCAGTTCTTC. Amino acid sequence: CASSDGTSGISSYNEQFF.

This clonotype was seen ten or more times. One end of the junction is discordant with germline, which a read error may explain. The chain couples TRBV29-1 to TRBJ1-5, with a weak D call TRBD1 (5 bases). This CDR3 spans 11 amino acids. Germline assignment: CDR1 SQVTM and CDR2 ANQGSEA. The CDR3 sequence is CSVENEGRRDF. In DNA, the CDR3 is TGCAGCGTCGAGAATGAGGGGAGACGGGATTTT.

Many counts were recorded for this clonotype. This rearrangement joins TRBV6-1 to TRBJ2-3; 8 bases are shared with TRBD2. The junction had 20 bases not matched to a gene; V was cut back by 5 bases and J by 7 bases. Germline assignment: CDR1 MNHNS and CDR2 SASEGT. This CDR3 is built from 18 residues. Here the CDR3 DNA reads TGTGCCAGCAGTTACGGGACTAGAAAAAAGGGTAGCAAGTATACGCAGTATTTT. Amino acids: CASSYGTRKKGSKYTQYF.

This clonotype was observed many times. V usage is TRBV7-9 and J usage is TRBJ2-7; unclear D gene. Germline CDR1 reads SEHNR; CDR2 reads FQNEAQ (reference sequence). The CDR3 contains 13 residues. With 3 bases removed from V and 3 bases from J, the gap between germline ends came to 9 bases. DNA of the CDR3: TGTGCCAGCAGCTTCGGGCAGAACTACGAGCAGTACTTC. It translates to CASSFGQNYEQYF.

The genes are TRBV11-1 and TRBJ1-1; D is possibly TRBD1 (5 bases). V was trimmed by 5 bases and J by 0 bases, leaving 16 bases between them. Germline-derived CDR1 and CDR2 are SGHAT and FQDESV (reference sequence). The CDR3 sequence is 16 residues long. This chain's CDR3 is CASSIGQFFLNTEAFF. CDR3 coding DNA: TGTGCCAGCAGCATTGGACAATTCTTTTTGAACACTGAAGCTTTCTTT.

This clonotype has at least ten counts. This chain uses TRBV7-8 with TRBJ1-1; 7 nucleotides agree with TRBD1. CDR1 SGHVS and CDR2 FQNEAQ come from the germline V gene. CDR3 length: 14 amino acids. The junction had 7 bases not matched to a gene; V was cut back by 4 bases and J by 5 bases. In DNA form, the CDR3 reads TGTGCCAGCAGCTCAAGTCAGGGGGGGACTGAAGCTTTCTTT. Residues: CASSSSQGGTEAFF.

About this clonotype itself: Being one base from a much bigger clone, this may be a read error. CDR3 amino acids: CSARAGSPYTQYF. CDR3 coding DNA: TGCAGTGCTAGAGCTGGAAGCCCATATACGCAGTATTTT. The chain is built from TRBV20-1 and TRBJ2-3; D remains ambiguous. Germline-derived CDR1 and CDR2 are DFQATT and SNEGSKA (reference sequence). V was clipped by 1 base and J by 7 bases, with 12 bases between them. The CDR3 loop spans 13 amino acids.

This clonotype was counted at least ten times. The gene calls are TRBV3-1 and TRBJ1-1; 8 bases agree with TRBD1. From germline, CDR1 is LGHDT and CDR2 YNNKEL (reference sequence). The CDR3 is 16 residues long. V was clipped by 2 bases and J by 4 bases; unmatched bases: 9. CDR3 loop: CASSQPIGTGSTEAFF. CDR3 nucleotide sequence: TGTGCCAGCAGCCAACCCATCGGGACAGGTAGCACTGAAGCTTTCTTT.

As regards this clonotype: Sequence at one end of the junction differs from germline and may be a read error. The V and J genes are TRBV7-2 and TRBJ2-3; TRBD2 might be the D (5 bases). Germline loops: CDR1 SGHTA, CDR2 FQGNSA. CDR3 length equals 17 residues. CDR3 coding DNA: TGTGCCAGCAGCCCCCTTGTGCGTAGCGCAAGCACAGTTACGCAGTATTTT. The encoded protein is CASSPLVRSASTVTQYF.

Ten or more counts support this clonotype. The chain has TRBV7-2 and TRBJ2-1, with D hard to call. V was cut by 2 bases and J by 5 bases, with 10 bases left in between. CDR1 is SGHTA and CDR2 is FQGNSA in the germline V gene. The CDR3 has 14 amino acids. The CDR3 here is CASSLRQRDNEQFF. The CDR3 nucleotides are TGTGCCAGCAGCTTAAGGCAGAGAGACAATGAGCAGTTCTTC.

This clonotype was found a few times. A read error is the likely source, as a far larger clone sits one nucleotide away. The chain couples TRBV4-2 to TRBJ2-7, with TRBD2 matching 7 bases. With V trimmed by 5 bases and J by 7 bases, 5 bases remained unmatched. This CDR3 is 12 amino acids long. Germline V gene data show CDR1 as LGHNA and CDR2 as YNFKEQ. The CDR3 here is CASSMTSNEQYF. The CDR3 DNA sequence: TGTGCCAGCAGCATGACTAGCAATGAGCAGTACTTC.

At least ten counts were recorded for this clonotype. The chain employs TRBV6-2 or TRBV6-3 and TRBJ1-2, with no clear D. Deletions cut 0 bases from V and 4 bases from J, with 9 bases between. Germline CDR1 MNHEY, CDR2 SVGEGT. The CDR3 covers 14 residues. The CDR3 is CASSYSGRSYGYTF. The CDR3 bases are TGTGCCAGCAGTTACTCAGGCAGAAGCTATGGCTACACCTTC.

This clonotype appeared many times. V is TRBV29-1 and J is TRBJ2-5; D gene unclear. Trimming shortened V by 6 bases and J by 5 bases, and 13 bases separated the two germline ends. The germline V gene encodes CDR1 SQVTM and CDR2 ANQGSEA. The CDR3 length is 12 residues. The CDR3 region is CSVRPARETQYF. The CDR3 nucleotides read TGCAGCGTCCGCCCCGCCCGTGAGACCCAGTACTTC.

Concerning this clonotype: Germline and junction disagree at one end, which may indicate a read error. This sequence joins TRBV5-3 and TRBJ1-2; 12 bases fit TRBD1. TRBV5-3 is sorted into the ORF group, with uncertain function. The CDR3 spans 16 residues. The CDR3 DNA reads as TGTGCCAGCAGCTCCCGGGACAGGGGGCTTGGCTATGGCTACACCTTC. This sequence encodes CASSSRDRGLGYGYTF.

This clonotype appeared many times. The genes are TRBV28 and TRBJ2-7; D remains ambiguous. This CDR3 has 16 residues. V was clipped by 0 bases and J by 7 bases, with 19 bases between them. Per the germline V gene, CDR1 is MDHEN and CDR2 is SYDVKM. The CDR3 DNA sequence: TGTGCCAGCAGTTTATGGACCCTGAGCTCCCTAGGTGAGCAGTACTTC. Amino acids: CASSLWTLSSLGEQYF.

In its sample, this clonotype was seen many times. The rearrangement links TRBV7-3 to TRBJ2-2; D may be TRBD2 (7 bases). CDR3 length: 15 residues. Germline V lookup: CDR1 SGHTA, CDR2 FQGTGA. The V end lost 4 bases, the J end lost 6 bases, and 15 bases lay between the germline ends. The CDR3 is CASSSTGGGPGELFF. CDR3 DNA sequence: TGTGCCAGCAGCTCCACGGGGGGCGGCCCCGGGGAGCTGTTTTTT.

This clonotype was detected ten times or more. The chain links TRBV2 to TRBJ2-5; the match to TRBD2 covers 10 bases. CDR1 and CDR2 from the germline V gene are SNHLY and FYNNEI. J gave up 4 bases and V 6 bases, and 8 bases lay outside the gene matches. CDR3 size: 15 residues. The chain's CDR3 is CASRVSGGTGETQYF. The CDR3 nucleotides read TGTGCCAGCAGGGTTAGCGGGGGGACCGGAGAGACCCAGTACTTC. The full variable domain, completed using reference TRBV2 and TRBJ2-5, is EPEVTQTPSHQVTQMGQEVILRCVPISNHLYFYWYRQILGQKVEFLVSFYNNEISEKSEIFDDQFSVERPDGSNFTLKIRSTKLEDSAMYFCASRVSGGTGETQYFGPGTRLLVL.

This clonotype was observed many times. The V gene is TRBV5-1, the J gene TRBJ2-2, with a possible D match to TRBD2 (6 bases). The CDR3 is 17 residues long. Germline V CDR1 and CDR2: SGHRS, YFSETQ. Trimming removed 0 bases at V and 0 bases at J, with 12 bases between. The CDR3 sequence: CASSLGSSGANTGELFF. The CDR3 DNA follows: TGCGCCAGCAGCTTGGGAAGTAGCGGAGCGAACACCGGGGAGCTGTTTTTT. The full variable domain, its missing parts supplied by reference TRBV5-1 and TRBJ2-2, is KAGVTQTPRYLIKTRGQQVTLSCSPISGHRSVSWYQQTPGQGLQFLFEYFSETQRNKGNFPGRFSGRQFSNSRSEMNVSTLELGDSALYLCASSLGSSGANTGELFFGEGSRLTVL.

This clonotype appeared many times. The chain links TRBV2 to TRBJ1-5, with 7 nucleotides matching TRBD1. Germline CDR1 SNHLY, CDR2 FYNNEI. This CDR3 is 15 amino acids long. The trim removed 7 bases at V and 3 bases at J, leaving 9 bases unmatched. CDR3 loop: CASTTDRVDNQPQHF. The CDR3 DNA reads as TGTGCCAGCACCACCGACAGGGTTGACAATCAGCCCCAGCATTTT.

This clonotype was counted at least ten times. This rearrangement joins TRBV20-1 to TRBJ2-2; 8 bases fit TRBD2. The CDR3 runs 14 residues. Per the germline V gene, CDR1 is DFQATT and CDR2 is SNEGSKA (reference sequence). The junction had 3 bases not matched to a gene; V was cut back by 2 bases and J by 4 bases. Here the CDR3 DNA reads TGCAGTGCTAGAAGACTAGCGAGCACCGGGGAGCTGTTTTTT. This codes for CSARRLASTGELFF.

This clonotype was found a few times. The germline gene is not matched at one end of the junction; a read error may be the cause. CDR3 bases: TGTGCCAGCAGCTTGGGGCCGGGACAGGGCTCCGGGGAGCTGTTGTTTTGTTTTTTGTTTTTT. It specifies CASSLGPGQGSGELLFCFLFF. J is TRBJ2-2 and V is TRBV5-3, with 9 bases that match TRBD1. TRBV5-3 is classed as an ORF, of uncertain function. This CDR3 has 21 residues.